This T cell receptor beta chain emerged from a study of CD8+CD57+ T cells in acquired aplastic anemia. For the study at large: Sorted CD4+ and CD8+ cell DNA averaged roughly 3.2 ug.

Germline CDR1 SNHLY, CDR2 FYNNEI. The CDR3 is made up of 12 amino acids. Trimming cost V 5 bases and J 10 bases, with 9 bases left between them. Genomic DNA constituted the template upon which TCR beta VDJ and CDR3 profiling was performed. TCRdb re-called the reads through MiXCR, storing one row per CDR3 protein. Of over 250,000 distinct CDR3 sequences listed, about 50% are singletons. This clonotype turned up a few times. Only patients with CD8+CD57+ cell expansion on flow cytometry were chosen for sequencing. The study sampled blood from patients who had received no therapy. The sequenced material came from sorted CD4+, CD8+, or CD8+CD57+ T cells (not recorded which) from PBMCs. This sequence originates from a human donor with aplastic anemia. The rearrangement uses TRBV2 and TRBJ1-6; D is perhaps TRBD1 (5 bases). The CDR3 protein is CASSHRDSPLHF. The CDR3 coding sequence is TGTGCCAGCAGTCACCGGGACTCACCCCTCCACTTT.